This T cell receptor (beta chain) emerged from a study of T cell clones after liver transplantation. On the study more broadly: Blood was drawn pre-transplant, before withdrawal, and after full or failed withdrawal.

The table lists this clone with a count of one. CDR3 length: 19 amino acids. Germline CDR1 reads SGHVS; CDR2 reads FQNEAQ. V was trimmed by 2 bases and J by 1 base, leaving 18 bases between them. Assay: immunoSEQ multiplex PCR; the TCRdb copy retains only in-frame clones and omits some. The sample lists roughly 100,000 clones; about 86% were seen once. Sequencing was performed on CD4+ T cells from blood, taken around 44 months after liver transplant. The source of this sequence is a human patient who received a liver transplant. Some T cells may have come from the graft donor. This sequence joins TRBV7-8 and TRBJ1-6, with a tentative D call TRBD1 (6 bases). CDR3 protein: CASSLLPLRGVSYNSPLHF. As DNA, the CDR3 is TGTGCCAGCAGCTTACTCCCGTTGAGGGGGGTTTCCTATAATTCACCCCTCCACTTT.